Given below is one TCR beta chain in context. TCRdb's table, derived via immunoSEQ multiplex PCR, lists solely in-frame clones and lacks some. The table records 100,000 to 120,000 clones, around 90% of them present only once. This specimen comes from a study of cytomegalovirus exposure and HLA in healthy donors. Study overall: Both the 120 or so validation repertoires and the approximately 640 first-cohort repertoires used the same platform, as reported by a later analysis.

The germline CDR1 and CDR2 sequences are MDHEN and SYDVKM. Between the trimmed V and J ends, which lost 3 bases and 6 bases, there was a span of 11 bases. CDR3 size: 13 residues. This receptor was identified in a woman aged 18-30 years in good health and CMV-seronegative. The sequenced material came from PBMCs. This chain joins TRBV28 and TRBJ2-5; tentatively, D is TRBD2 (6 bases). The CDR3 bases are TGTGCCAGCAGTTTGAGTCGGGAGAAGACCCAGTACTTC. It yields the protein CASSLSREKTQYF.